These T cell receptor beta chains were read from a single sample in a study of blood T cell repertoires in COVID-19. Some clones are missing from TCRdb's copy, which holds only in-frame ones; the method was immunoSEQ multiplex PCR. Here the sample spans around 68,000 clones, around 90% being singletons. The material sequenced was peripheral blood. The receptors shown here come from a human donor in a cohort sampled during active COVID-19. Both conserved end residues are part of each CDR3. The D gene is left open where the match is weak. A row's size may be missing; if present it is once, few, many or a size class.

clone_size	j_call	d_call	v_call	cdr3_aa	cdr3_nt
NA	TRBJ2-3	NA	TRBV3-1/TRBV3-2	CASSRAILQHTDTQYF	TGTGCCAGCAGCCGGGCTATCCTTCAACACACAGATACGCAGTATTTT
NA	TRBJ2-1	TRBD2	TRBV6-2/TRBV6-3	CASSYETTSDEQFF	TGTGCCAGCAGTTACGAAACAACTAGCGATGAGCAGTTCTTC
NA	TRBJ2-2	NA	TRBV5-6	CASSAYRDSYTGELFF	TGTGCCAGCAGCGCGTACCGGGACTCGTACACCGGGGAGCTGTTTTTT
NA	TRBJ1-3	NA	TRBV19	CASSNPQGYRTIYF	TGTGCCAGTAGTAACCCACAGGGCTATCGGACCATATATTTT
NA	TRBJ2-4	NA	TRBV5-6	CASSRTELAKNIQYF	TGTGCCAGCAGCCGGACAGAGCTAGCCAAAAACATTCAGTACTTC
once	TRBJ1-5	NA	TRBV28	CASRAGQGREPQHF	TGTGCCAGCAGAGCCGGGCAGGGCAGAGAGCCCCAGCATTTT
NA	TRBJ2-5	TRBD2	TRBV7-2	CASRTTSGMIQETQYF	TGTGCCAGCAGAACCACTAGCGGGATGATCCAAGAGACCCAGTACTTC
NA	TRBJ2-7	TRBD1	TRBV27	CASSAGGTVSYEQYF	TGTGCCAGCAGCGCTGGTGGGACAGTCTCCTACGAGCAGTACTTC
NA	TRBJ2-4	NA	TRBV21-1	CASRTRVRRAF	TGTGCCAGCAGGACCCGGGTCCGACGAGCCTTC
NA	TRBJ2-4	TRBD1	TRBV16	CASSQPWGQGRGNIQYF	TGTGCCAGCAGCCAACCCTGGGGACAGGGAAGGGGGAACATTCAGTACTTC
NA	TRBJ2-4	NA	TRBV14	CASSQARGPNIQYF	TGTGCCAGCAGCCAAGCGAGAGGGCCGAACATTCAGTACTTC
once	TRBJ1-2	NA	TRBV27	CASSRGQSYGYTF	TGTGCCAGCAGCCGCGGACAGAGCTATGGCTACACCTTC
NA	TRBJ2-7	TRBD1	TRBV7-2	CASSLDRASIYEQYF	TGTGCCAGCAGCCTGGACAGGGCCTCAATCTACGAGCAGTACTTC
once	TRBJ2-1	TRBD2	TRBV5-1	CASSEIPGTSGNEQFF	TGCGCCAGCAGCGAAATACCCGGGACTAGCGGGAATGAGCAGTTCTTC
NA	TRBJ2-1	NA	TRBV19	CASRVSSYNEQFF	TGTGCCAGTAGGGTCAGCTCCTACAATGAGCAGTTCTTC
NA	TRBJ2-7	TRBD2	TRBV3-1/TRBV3-2	CASSQYPLGGEGEQYF	TGTGCCAGCAGCCAATATCCCCTTGGGGGGGAAGGCGAGCAGTACTTC
NA	TRBJ2-5	NA	TRBV5-1	CASSSEGSGTQYF	TGCGCCAGCAGCTCAGAGGGATCCGGGACCCAGTACTTC
NA	TRBJ1-6	NA	TRBV19	CASSIPGIRDSPLHF	TGTGCCAGTAGTATCCCAGGAATAAGAGATTCACCCCTCCACTTT
NA	TRBJ1-1	NA	TRBV11-3	CASSLEQNTEAFF	TGTGCCAGCAGCTTAGAACAGAACACTGAAGCTTTCTTT
NA	TRBJ1-2	NA	TRBV2	CANLEGVQSGYTF	TGTGCCAACCTCGAGGGAGTTCAGAGTGGCTACACCTTC
once	TRBJ2-1	NA	TRBV21-1	CASSKVGLAGHTHSYNEQFF	TGTGCCAGCAGCAAAGTGGGACTAGCGGGCCATACCCACTCCTACAATGAGCAGTTCTTC
NA	TRBJ2-3	TRBD1	TRBV10-1	CASNSGQGASTDTQYF	TGCGCCAGCAACTCGGGGCAGGGGGCAAGCACAGATACGCAGTATTTT
NA	TRBJ1-5	NA	TRBV10-3	CAIRDGGQNQPQHF	TGTGCCATCAGGGATGGAGGACAGAATCAGCCCCAGCATTTT
NA	TRBJ2-3	TRBD2	TRBV4-2	CASSQGLAGLTDTQYF	TGTGCCAGCAGCCAGGGACTAGCGGGACTCACAGATACGCAGTATTTT
NA	TRBJ1-4	TRBD1	TRBV2	CASSTQGLAEKLFF	TGTGCCAGCAGCACACAGGGGCTGGCTGAAAAACTGTTTTTT
NA	TRBJ2-7	TRBD1	TRBV10-3	CAISDLDRGGEQYF	TGTGCCATCAGTGATCTGGACAGGGGGGGCGAGCAGTACTTC
NA	TRBJ2-1	TRBD2	TRBV12-5	CASGSQGARELEQFF	TGTGCTAGTGGTTCCCAGGGCGCGCGGGAGCTCGAGCAGTTCTTC
NA	TRBJ2-1	TRBD2	TRBV25-1	CASSDGRVAGSSYNEQFF	TGTGCCAGCAGTGACGGGAGGGTAGCGGGGAGCTCCTACAATGAGCAGTTCTTC
NA	TRBJ1-6	TRBD1	TRBV2	CASRGQGVNSPLHF	TGTGCCAGCAGAGGACAGGGGGTTAATTCACCCCTCCACTTT
NA	TRBJ2-3	TRBD2	TRBV7-9	CASSSSKGSGRVDTQYF	TGTGCCAGCAGCTCCTCGAAGGGGAGCGGGAGAGTAGATACGCAGTATTTT
NA	TRBJ1-1	NA	TRBV19	CASRVTGLNTEAFF	TGTGCCAGTAGGGTGACAGGCCTAAACACTGAAGCTTTCTTT
NA	TRBJ2-1	NA	TRBV11-2	CASSFPPEVREQFF	TGTGCCAGCAGCTTCCCCCCTGAGGTGAGGGAGCAGTTCTTC
NA	TRBJ2-1	NA	TRBV9	CASSVAVAGLPNEQFF	TGTGCCAGCAGCGTAGCTGTGGCGGGACTTCCCAATGAGCAGTTCTTC
once	TRBJ1-2	TRBD1	TRBV10-3	CAIGGGYYGYTF	TGTGCCATAGGAGGGGGCTACTATGGCTACACCTTC
NA	TRBJ1-1	NA	TRBV18	CASSLTVGGPHTEAFF	TGTGCCAGCTCACTAACGGTGGGGGGTCCTCACACTGAAGCTTTCTTT
NA	TRBJ2-7	TRBD1	TRBV7-2	CASSLGRDRGQSYEQYF	TGTGCCAGCAGCTTAGGGAGGGACAGGGGGCAAAGCTACGAGCAGTACTTC
NA	TRBJ2-5	TRBD2	TRBV23-1	CASTGGETQYF	TGCGCCAGCACCGGGGGGGAGACCCAGTACTTC
NA	TRBJ1-5	NA	TRBV19	CASSISGAYSNQPQHF	TGTGCCAGTAGTATTTCAGGGGCCTATAGCAATCAGCCCCAGCATTTT
NA	TRBJ1-4	TRBD1	TRBV4-2	CASSQSDRPAEKLFF	TGTGCCAGCAGCCAATCGGACAGGCCGGCCGAAAAACTGTTTTTT
NA	TRBJ2-3	NA	TRBV7-6	CASSLRYADTQYF	TGTGCCAGCAGCTTACGGTACGCAGATACGCAGTATTTT
NA	TRBJ1-6	NA	TRBV5-6	CASTHDRGNSPLHF	TGTGCCAGCACCCACGATAGGGGCAATTCACCCCTCCACTTT
NA	TRBJ2-1	NA	TRBV19	CASSIDRGDEQFF	TGTGCCAGTAGTATCGATAGGGGTGATGAGCAGTTCTTC
NA	TRBJ2-5	NA	TRBV5-6	CASSFQGGQETQYF	TGTGCCAGCAGCTTTCAGGGAGGCCAAGAGACCCAGTACTTC
NA	TRBJ1-3	NA	TRBV24-1	CATSDPLKSPRGNKGRGNTIYF	TGTGCCACCAGTGATCCCCTTAAGTCTCCCAGAGGTAATAAGGGGCGAGGAAACACCATATATTTT
NA	TRBJ2-1	TRBD2	TRBV25-1	CASSESLGGRSYNEQFF	TGTGCCAGCAGTGAATCGTTGGGCGGGAGGAGCTACAATGAGCAGTTCTTC
once	TRBJ2-2	TRBD2	TRBV24-1	CATSDPLGGKGTGELFF	TGTGCCACCAGTGACCCCCTCGGGGGGAAAGGGACCGGGGAGCTGTTTTTT
NA	TRBJ2-1	TRBD2	TRBV3-1/TRBV3-2	CASSPGLAGGREQFF	TGTGCCAGCAGCCCGGGACTAGCGGGAGGACGTGAGCAGTTCTTC
NA	TRBJ2-6	NA	TRBV7-9	CASSQGGSGANVLTF	TGTGCCAGCAGCCAAGGAGGCTCTGGGGCCAACGTCCTGACTTTC
NA	TRBJ2-2	NA	TRBV9	CASSVTIGGRGLTGELFF	TGTGCCAGCAGCGTTACAATCGGCGGTCGGGGTCTCACCGGGGAGCTGTTTTTT
NA	TRBJ2-3	TRBD1	TRBV9	CASSPDRARTDTQYF	TGTGCCAGCAGCCCCGACAGGGCCCGCACAGATACGCAGTATTTT
NA	TRBJ2-3	NA	TRBV28	CASTTSGSYTDTQYF	TGTGCCAGCACCACTTCAGGGTCTTACACAGATACGCAGTATTTT
NA	TRBJ2-1	NA	TRBV28	CASSPPGTLTYNEQFF	TGTGCCAGCAGTCCACCCGGGACACTTACCTACAATGAGCAGTTCTTC
NA	TRBJ2-3	NA	TRBV3-1/TRBV3-2	CASSYRVLRNTDTQYF	TGTGCCAGCAGCTACAGGGTGTTAAGAAACACAGATACGCAGTATTTT
NA	TRBJ1-1	NA	TRBV7-2	CASSLDVAATEAFF	TGTGCCAGCAGCTTAGATGTAGCCGCCACTGAAGCTTTCTTT
NA	TRBJ2-7	TRBD2	TRBV7-2	CASSLLGLAAYEQYF	TGTGCCAGCAGCTTATTAGGGCTAGCGGCCTACGAGCAGTACTTC
NA	TRBJ2-3	NA	TRBV5-8	CASSLVGSRADTQYF	TGTGCCAGCAGCTTGGTTGGGAGTCGCGCAGATACGCAGTATTTT
once	TRBJ1-1	NA	TRBV27	CASSFSWEAGDTEAFF	TGTGCCAGCAGTTTCAGCTGGGAGGCGGGAGACACTGAAGCTTTCTTT
NA	TRBJ1-2	NA	TRBV28	CASSLRGSYGYTF	TGTGCCAGCAGCCTACGGGGTTCCTATGGCTACACCTTC
NA	TRBJ2-1	TRBD2	TRBV3-1/TRBV3-2	CASSQGGGLAGFYNEQFF	TGTGCCAGCAGCCAAGGAGGGGGACTAGCGGGATTCTACAATGAGCAGTTCTTC
NA	TRBJ2-2	NA	TRBV12-5	CASGLVSGGELFF	TGTGCTAGTGGTTTGGTTAGCGGCGGGGAGCTGTTTTTT